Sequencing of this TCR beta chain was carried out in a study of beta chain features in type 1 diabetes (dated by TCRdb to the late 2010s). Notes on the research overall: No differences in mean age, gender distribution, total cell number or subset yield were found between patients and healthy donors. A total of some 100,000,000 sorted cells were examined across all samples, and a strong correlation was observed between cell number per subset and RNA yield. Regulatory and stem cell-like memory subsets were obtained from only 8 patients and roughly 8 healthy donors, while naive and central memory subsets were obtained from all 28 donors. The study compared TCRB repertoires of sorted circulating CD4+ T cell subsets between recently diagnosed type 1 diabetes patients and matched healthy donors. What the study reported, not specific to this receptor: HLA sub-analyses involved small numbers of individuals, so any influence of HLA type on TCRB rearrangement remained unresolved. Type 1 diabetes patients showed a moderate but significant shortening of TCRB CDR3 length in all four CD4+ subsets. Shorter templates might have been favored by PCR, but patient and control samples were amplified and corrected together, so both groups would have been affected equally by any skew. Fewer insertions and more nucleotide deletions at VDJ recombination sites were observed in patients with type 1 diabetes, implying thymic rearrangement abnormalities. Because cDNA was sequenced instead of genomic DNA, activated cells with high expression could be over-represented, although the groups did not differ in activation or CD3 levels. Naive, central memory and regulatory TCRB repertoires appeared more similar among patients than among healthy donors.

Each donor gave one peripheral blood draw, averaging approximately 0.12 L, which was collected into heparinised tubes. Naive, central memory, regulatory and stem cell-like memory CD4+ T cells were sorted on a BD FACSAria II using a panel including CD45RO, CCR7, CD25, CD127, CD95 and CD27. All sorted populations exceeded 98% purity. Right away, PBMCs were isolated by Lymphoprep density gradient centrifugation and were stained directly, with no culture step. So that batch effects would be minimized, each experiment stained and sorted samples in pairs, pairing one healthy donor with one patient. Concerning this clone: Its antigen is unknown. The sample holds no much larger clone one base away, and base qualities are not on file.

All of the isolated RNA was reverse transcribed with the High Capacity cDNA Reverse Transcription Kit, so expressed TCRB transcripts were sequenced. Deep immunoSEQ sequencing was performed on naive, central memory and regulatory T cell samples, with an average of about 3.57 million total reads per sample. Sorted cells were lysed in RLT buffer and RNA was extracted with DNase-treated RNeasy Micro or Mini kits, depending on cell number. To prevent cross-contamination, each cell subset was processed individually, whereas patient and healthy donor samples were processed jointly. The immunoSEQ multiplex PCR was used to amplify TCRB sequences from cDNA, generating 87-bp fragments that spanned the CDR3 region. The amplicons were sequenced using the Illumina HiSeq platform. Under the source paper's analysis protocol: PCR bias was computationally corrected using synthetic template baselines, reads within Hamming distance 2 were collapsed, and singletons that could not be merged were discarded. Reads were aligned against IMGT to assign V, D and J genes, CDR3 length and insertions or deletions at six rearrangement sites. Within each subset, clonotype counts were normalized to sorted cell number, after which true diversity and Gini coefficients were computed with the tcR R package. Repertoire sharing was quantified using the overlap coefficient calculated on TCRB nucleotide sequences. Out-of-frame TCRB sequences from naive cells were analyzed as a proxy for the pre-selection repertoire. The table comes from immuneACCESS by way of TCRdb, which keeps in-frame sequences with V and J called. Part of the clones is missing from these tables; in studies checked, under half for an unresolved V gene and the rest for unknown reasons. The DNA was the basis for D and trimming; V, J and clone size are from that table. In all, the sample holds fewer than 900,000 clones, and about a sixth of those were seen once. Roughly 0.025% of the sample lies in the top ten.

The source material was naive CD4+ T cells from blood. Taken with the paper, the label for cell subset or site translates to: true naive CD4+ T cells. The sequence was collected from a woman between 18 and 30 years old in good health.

Read as DNA, the sequence is TGTGCCAGCGGTCGGGACATCCCTTACGAGCAGTACTTC. This translates into CASGRDIPYEQYF. The chain was built from TRBV6-5 and TRBJ2-5, with a weak D call of TRBD1 (6 bases match). TRBJ2-7 matches the DNA end more closely, so the J call is doubtful. According to the germline V gene, CDR1 reads MNHEY and CDR2 reads SVGAGI. The CDR3 numbers 13 residues from cysteine through phenylalanine. The entry retains the CDR3 DNA only, 39 bases that are in frame from base 1.